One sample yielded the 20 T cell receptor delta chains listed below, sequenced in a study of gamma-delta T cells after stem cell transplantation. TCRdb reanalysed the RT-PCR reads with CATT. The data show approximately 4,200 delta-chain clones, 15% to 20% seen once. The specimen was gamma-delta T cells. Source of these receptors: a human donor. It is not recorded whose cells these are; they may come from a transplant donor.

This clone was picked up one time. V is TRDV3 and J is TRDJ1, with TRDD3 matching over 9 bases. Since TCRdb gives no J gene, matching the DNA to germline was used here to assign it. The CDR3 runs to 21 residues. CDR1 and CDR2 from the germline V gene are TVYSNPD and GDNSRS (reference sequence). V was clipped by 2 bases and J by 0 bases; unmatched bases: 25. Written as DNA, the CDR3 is TGTGCCTTTGTTAATCGCGATTCGGGTGGTTACTGGGGGAGTAACACCGATAAACTCATCTTT. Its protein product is CAFVNRDSGGYWGSNTDKLIF.

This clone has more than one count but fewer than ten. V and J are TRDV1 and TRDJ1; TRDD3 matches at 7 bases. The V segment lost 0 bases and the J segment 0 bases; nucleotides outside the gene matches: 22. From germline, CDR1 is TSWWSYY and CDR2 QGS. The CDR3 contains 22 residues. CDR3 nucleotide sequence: TGTGCTCTTGGGGAACTTGATTCCGTGACTGGGGAACCCCTCGCGTACACCGATAAACTCATCTTT. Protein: CALGELDSVTGEPLAYTDKLIF.

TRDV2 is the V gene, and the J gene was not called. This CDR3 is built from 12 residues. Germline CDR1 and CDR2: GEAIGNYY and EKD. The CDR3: CACDRTGGSLIF. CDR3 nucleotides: TGTGCCTGTGACAGAACGGGCGGGAGCCTCATCTTT.

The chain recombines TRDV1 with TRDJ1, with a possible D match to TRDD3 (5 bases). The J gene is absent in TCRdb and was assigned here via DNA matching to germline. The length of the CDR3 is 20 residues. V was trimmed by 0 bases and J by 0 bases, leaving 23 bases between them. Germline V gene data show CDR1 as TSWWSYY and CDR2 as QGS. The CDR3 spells CALGELWRDRLALYTDKLIF. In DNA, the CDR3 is TGTGCTCTTGGGGAACTATGGCGAGACCGACTGGCTTTATACACCGATAAACTCATCTTT.

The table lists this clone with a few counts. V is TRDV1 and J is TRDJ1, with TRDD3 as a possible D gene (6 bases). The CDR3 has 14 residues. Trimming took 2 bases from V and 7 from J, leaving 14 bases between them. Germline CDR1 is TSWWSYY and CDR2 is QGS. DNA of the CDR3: TGTGCTCTTGGGGAAGCGGGGGGACAACCTAAACTCATCTTT. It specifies CALGEAGGQPKLIF.

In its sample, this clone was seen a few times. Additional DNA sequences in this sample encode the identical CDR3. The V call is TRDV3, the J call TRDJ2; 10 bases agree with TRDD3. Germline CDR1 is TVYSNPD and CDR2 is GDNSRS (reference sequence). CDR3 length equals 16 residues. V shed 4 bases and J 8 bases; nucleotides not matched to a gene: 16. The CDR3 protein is CAYRFLLGDLAAQLFF. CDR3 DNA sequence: TGTGCCTATCGATTCTTACTGGGGGATTTGGCGGCACAACTCTTCTTT. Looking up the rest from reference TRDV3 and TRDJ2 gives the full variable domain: CDKVTQSSPDQTVASGSEVVLLCTYDTVYSNPDLFWYRIRPDYSFQFVFYGDNSRSEGADFTQGRFSVKHILTQKAFHLVISPVRTEDSATYYCAYRFLLGDLAAQLFFGKGTQLIVEP.

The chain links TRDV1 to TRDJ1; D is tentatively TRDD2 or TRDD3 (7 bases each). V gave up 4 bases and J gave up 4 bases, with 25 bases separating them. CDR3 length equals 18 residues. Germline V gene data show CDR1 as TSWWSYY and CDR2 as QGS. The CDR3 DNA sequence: TGTGCTCTTGGGGTCCTATTCCTACGTGGTACTGGGGACGATAAACTCATCTTT. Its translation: CALGVLFLRGTGDDKLIF.

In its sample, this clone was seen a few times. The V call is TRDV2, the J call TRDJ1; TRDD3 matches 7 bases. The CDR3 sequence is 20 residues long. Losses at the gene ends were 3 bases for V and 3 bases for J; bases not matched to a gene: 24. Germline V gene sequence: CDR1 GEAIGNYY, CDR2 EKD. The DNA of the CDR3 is TGTGCCTGTGACTCCGCTCCTTTGACTGGGGATATGGGGGGCGCCGATAAACTCATCTTT. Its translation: CACDSAPLTGDMGGADKLIF.

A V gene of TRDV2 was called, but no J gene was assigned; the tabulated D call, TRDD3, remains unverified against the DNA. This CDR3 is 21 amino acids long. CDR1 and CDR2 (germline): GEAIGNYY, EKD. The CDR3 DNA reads TGTGCCTGTGACACCGATGGGACTGGGGGATCCGTCTCCTGGGACACCCGACATATGTTTTTC. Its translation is CACDTDGTGGSVSWDTRHMFF.

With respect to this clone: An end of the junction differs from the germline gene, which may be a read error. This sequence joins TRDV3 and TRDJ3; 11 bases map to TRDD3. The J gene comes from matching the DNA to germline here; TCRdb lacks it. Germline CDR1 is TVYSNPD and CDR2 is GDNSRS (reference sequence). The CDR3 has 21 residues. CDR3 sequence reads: CASPRVYWGIKSSWDARQMFF. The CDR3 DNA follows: TGTGCCTCACCCCGGGTCTACTGGGGGATAAAAAGCTCCTGGGACGCCCGACAGATGTTTTTC.

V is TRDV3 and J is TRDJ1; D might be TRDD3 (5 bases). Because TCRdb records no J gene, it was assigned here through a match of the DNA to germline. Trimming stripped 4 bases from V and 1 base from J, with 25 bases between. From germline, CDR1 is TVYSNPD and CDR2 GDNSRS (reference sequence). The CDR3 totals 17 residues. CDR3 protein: CASTGRCNTRGTDKLIF. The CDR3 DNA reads TGTGCCTCCACTGGTCGGTGTAATACGAGGGGCACCGATAAACTCATCTTT.

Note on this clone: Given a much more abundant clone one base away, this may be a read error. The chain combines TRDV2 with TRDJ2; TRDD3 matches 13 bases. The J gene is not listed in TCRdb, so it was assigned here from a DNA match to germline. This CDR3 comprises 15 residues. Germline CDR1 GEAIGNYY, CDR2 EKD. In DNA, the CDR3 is TGTGCCTGTGACATACTGGGGGATACGACAGCAAAACTCTTCTTT. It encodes CACDILGDTTAKLFF.

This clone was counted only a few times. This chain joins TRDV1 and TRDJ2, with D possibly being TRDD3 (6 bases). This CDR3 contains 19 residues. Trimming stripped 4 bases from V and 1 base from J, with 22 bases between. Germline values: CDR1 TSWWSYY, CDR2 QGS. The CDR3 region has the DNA TGTGCTCTTGGGGGAGTTTTCTTGGGGGCTCCCTTTTTGACAGCACAACTCTTCTTT. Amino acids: CALGGVFLGAPFLTAQLFF.

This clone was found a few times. The CDR3 is CACDTVWGIPPWDTRQMFF. For the CDR3, the DNA is TGTGCCTGTGACACCGTTTGGGGGATACCCCCCTGGGACACCCGACAGATGTTTTTC. J is TRDJ3 and V is TRDV2; 10 bases are a match to TRDD3. Trimming took 0 bases from V and 2 from J; bases not matched to a gene: 6. The CDR3 covers 19 residues. Germline V gene lookup returns CDR1 GEAIGNYY and CDR2 EKD.

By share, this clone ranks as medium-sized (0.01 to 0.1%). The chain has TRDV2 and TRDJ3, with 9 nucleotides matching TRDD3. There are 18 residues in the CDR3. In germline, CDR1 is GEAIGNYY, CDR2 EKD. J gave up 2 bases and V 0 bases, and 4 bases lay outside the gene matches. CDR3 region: CACDTGDTEAWDTRQMFF. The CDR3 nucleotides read TGTGCCTGTGACACCGGGGATACGGAAGCCTGGGACACCCGACAGATGTTTTTC.

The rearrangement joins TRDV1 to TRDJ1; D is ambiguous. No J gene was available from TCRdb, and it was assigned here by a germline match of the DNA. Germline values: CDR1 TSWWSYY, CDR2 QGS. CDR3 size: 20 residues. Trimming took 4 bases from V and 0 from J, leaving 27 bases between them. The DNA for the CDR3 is TGTGCTCTTGGGGCTTCTCTTACTACCCAGCACAAAAAGAACACCGATAAACTCATCTTT. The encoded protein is CALGASLTTQHKKNTDKLIF.

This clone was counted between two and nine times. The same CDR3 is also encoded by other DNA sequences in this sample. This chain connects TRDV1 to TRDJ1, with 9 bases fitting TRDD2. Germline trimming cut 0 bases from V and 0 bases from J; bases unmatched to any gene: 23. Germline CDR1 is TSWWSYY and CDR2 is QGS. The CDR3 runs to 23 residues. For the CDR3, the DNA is TGTGCTCTTGGGGAACTCAGAGGCCTTCCTACGAGTCACCTCCTCTTTAACACCGATAAACTCATCTTT. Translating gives CALGELRGLPTSHLLFNTDKLIF.

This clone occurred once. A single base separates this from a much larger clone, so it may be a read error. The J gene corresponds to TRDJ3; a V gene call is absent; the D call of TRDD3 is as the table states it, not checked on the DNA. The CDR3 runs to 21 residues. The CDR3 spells CACDPVLGGQPVSWDTRQMFF. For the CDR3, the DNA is TGTGCCTGTGACCCGGTACTGGGGGGTCAACCCGTCTCCTGGGACACCCGACAGATGTTTTTC.

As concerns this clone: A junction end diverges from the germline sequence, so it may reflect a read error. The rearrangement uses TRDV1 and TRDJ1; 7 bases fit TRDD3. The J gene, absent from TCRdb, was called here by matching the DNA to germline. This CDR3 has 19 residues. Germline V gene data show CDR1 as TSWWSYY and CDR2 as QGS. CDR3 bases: TGTGCTATTGGGGAAGAAGGCCAAACTGGGGTTCTGTACACCGATAAACTCATCTTT. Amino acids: CAIGEEGQTGVLYTDKLIF.

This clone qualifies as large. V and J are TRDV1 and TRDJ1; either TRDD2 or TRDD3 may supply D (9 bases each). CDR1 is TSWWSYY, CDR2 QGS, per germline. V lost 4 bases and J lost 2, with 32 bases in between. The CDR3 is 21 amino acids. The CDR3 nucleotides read TGTGCTCTTGGGGCGAGGGCCTTCCTACGATCTACTGGGGGACCTACCGATAAACTCATCTTT. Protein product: CALGARAFLRSTGGPTDKLIF.